Detailed here is one TCR beta chain. The antigen remains undetermined. These data belong to a study of brain T cells in children with intractable seizures. The study's findings and limits: Only CDR3 sequence similarity suggested viral specificity, without known HCMV serostatus.

Assay: immunoSEQ multiplex PCR; the TCRdb copy retains only in-frame clones and omits some. The profile shows fewer than 80,000 clones, 95% to 97% of them singletons. Germline CDR1 and CDR2: LNHDA and SQIVND (reference sequence). The CDR3 has 14 residues. J gave up 1 base and V 8 bases, and 7 bases lay outside the gene matches. V and J are TRBV19 and TRBJ1-2; 7 nucleotides agree with TRBD1. This clonotype originated in a boy less than two years old with focal cortical dysplasia and intractable seizures. This sample comprised peripheral blood, obtained at surgery. CDR3 DNA sequence: TGTGCCAGTTCGCGGGGGACAGATAACTATGGCTACACCTTC. Its translation is CASSRGTDNYGYTF.